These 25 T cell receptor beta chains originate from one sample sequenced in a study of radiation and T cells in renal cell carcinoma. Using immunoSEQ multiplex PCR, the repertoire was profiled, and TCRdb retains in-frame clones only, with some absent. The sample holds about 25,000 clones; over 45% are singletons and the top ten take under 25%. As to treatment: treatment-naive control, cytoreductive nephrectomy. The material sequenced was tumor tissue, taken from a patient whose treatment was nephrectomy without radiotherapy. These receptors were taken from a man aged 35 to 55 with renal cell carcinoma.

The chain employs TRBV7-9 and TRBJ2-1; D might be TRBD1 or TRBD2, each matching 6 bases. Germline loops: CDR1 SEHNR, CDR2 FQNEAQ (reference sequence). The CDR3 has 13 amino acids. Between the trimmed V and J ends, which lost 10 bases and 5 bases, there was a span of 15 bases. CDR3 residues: CATTGRSNNEQFF. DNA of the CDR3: TGTGCCACTACAGGGAGGTCAAACAATGAGCAGTTCTTC.

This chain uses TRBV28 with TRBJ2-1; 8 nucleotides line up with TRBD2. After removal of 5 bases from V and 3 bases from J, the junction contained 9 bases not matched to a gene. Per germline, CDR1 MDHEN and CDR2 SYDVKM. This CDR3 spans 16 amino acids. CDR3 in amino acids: CASSAPGTRGYNEQFF. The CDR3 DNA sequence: TGTGCCAGCAGTGCCCCCGGGACTAGAGGCTACAATGAGCAGTTCTTC.

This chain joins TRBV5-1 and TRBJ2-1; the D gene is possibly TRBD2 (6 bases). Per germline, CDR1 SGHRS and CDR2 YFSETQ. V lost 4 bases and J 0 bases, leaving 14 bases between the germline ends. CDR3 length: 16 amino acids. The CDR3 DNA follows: TGCGCCAGCAGCCCCCAACTAGCCAGCTCCTACAATGAGCAGTTCTTC. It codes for CASSPQLASSYNEQFF.

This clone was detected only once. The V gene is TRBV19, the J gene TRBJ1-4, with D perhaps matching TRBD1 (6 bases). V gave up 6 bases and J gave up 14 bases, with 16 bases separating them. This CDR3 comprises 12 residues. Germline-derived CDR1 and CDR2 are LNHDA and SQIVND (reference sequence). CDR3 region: CASRTPRGLLFF. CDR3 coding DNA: TGTGCCAGTAGGACCCCGAGGGGGTTGCTGTTTTTT.

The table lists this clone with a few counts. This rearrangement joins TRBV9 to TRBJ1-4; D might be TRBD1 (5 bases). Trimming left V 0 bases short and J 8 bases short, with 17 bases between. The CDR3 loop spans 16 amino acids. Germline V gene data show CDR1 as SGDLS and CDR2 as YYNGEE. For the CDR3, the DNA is TGTGCCAGCAGCGTAGCTGGGGAGGGGTTCGGGGAAAAACTGTTTTTT. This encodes CASSVAGEGFGEKLFF.

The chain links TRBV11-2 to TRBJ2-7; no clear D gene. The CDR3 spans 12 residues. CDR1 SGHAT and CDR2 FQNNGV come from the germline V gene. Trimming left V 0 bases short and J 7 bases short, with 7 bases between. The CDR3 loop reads CASSLEVGEQYF. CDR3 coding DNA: TGTGCCAGCAGCTTAGAGGTGGGGGAGCAGTACTTC.

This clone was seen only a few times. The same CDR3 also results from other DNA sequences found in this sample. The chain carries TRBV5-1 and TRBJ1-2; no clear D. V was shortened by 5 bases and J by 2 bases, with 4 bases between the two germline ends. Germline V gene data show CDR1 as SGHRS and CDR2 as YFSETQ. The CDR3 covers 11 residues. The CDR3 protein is CASSDNYGYTF. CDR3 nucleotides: TGCGCCAGCAGTGACAACTATGGCTACACCTTC. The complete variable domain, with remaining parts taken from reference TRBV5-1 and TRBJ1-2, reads KAGVTQTPRYLIKTRGQQVTLSCSPISGHRSVSWYQQTPGQGLQFLFEYFSETQRNKGNFPGRFSGRQFSNSRSEMNVSTLELGDSALYLCASSDNYGYTFGSGTRLTVV.

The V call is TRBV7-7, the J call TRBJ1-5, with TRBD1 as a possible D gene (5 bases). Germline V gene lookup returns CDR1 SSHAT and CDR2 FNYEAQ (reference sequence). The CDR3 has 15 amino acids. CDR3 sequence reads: CASDLLAGGGQPQHF. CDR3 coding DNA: TGTGCTAGTGACCTACTGGCCGGCGGGGGTCAGCCCCAGCATTTT.

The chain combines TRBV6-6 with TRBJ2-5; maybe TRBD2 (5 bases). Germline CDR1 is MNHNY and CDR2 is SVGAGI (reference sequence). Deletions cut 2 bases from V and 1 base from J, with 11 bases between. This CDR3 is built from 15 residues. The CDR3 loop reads CASSYARAGQETQYF. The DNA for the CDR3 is TGTGCCAGCAGTTACGCTCGGGCGGGCCAAGAGACCCAGTACTTC.

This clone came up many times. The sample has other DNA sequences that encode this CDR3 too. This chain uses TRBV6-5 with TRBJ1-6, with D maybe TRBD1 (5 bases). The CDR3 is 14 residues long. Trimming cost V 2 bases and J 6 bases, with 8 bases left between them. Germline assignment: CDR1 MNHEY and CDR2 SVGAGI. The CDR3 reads CASSYGGTNSPLHF. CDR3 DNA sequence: TGTGCCAGCAGTTACGGGGGGACTAATTCACCCCTCCACTTT.

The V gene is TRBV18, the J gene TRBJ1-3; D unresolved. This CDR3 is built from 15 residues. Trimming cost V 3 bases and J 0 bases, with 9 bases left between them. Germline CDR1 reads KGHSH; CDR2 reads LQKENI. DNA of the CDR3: TGTGCCAGCTCACCCGATACAGTCTCTGGAAACACCATATATTTT. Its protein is CASSPDTVSGNTIYF.

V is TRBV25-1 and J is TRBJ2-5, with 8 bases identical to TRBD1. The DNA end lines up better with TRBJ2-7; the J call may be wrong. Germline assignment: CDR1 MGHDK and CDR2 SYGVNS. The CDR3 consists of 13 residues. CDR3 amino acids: CASSATGVHEQYF. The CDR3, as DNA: TGTGCCAGCAGTGCGACAGGGGTCCACGAGCAGTACTTC.

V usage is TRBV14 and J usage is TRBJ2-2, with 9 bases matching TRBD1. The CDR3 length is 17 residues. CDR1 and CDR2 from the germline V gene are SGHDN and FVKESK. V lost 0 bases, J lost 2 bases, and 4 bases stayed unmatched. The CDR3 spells CASSQEGDRVNTGELFF. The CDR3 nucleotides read TGTGCCAGCAGCCAAGAAGGGGACAGGGTTAACACCGGGGAGCTGTTTTTT.

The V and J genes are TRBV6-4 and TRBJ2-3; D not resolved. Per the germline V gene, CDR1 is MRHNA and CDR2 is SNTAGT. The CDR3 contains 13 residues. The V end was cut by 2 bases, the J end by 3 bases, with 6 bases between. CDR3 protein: CASSDRETDTQYF. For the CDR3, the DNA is TGTGCCAGCAGTGACCGCGAAACAGATACGCAGTATTTT.

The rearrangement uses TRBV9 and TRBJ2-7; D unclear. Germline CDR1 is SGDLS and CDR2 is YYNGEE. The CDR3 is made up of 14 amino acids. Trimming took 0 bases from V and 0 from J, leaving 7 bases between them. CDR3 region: CASSVEASSYEQYF. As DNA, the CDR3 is TGTGCCAGCAGCGTAGAGGCTAGCTCCTACGAGCAGTACTTC.

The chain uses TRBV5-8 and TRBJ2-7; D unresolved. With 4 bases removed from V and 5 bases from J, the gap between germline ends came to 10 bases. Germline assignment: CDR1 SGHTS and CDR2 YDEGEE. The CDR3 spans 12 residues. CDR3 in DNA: TGTGCCAGCAGCCTTTGGGGTAACGAGCAGTACGTC. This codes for CASSLWGNEQYV.

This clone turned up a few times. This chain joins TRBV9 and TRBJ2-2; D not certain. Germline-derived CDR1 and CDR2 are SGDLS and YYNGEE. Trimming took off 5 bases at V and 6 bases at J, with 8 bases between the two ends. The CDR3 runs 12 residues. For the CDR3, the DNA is TGTGCCAGCAGTTACTTTGCCGGGGAGCTGTTTTTT. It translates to CASSYFAGELFF.

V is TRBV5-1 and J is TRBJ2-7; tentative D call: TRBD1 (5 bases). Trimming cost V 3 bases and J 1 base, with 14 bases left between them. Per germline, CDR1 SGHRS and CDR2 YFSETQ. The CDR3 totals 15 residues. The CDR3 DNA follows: TGCGCCAGCAGCTGGGGCAGTGGGCTTTCCTACGAGCAGTACTTC. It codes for CASSWGSGLSYEQYF.

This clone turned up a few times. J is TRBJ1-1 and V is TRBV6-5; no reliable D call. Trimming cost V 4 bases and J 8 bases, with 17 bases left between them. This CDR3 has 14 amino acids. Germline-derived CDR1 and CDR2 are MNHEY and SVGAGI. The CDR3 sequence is CASSFRLRGAEAFF. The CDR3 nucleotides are TGTGCCAGCAGTTTCAGGCTTCGCGGAGCCGAAGCTTTCTTT.

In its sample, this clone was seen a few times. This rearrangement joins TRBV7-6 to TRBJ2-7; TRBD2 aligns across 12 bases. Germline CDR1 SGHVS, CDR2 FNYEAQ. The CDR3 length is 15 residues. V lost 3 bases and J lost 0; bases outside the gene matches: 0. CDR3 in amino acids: CASSLTSGGSYEQYF. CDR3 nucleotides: TGTGCCAGCAGCTTGACTAGCGGGGGCTCCTACGAGCAGTACTTC.

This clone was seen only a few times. Here the CDR3 reads CASSAGTGIGEQYV. DNA of the CDR3: TGTGCCAGCAGTGCCGGGACAGGGATCGGCGAGCAGTACGTC. The chain recombines TRBV6-1 with TRBJ2-7; 9 positions match TRBD1. Looked up from germline, CDR1 is MNHNS and CDR2 is SASEGT. The CDR3 is 14 residues long. V dropped 4 bases and J dropped 6; count of bases not matched to a gene: 7.

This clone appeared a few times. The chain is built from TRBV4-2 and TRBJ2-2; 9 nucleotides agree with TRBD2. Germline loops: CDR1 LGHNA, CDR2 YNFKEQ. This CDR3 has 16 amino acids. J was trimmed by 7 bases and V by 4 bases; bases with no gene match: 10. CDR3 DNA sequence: TGTGCCAGCAGCCTCGTGGCTAGCGGGGAAAGCGGGGAGCTGTTTTTT. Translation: CASSLVASGESGELFF.

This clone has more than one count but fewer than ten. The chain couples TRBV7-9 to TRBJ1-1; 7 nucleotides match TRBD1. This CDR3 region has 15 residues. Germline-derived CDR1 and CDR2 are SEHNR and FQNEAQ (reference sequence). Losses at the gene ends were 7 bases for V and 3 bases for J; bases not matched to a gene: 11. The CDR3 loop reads CASTYRQGEHTEAFF. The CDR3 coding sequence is TGTGCCAGCACCTATAGACAGGGAGAGCACACTGAAGCTTTCTTT.

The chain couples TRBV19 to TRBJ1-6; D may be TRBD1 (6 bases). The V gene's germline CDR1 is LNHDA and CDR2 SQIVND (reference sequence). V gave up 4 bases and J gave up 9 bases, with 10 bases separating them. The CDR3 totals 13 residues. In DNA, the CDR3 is TGTGCCAGTAGTAACAGGGAAACTTCACCCCTCCACTTT. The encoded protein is CASSNRETSPLHF. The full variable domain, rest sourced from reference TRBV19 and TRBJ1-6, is DGGITQSPKYLFRKEGQNVTLSCEQNLNHDAMYWYRQDPGQGLRLIYYSQIVNDFQKGDIAEGYSVSREKKESFPLTVTSAQKNPTAFYLCASSNRETSPLHFGNGTRLTVT.

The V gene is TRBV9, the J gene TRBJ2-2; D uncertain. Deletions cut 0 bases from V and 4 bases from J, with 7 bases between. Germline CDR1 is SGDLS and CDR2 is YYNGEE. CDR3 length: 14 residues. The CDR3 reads CASSVDVGTGELFF. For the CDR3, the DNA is TGTGCCAGCAGCGTAGATGTCGGCACCGGGGAGCTGTTTTTT.